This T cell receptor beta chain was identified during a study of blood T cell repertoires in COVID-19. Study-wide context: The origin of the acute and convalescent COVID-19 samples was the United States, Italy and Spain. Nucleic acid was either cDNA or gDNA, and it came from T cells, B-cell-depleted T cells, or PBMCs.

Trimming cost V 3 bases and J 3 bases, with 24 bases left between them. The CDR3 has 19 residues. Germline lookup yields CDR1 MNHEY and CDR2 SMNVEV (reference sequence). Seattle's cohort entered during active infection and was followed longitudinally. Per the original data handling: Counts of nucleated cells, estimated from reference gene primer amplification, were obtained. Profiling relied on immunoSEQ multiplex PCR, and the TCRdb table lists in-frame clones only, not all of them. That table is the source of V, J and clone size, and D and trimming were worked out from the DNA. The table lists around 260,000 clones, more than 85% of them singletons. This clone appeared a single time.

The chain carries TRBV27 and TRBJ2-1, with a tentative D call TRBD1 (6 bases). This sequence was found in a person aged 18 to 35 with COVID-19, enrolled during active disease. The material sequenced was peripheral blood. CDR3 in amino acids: CASSFLIPPPGQDYNEQFF. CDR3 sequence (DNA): TGTGCCAGCAGTTTCCTTATCCCCCCACCGGGACAAGACTACAATGAGCAGTTCTTC.